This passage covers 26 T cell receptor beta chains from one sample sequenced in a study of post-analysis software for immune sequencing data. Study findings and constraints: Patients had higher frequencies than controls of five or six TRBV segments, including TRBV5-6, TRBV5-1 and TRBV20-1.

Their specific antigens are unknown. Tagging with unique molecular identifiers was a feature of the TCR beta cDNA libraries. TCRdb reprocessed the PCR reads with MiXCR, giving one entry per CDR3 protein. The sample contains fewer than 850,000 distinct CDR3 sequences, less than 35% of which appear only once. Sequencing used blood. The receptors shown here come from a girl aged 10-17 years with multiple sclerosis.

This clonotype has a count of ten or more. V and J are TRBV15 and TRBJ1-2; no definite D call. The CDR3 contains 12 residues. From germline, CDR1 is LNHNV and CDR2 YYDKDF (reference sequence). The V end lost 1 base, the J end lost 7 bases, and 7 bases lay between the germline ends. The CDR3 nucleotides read TGTGCCACCAGCAGAGGAGGGTCTGGCTACACCTTC. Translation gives CATSRGGSGYTF.

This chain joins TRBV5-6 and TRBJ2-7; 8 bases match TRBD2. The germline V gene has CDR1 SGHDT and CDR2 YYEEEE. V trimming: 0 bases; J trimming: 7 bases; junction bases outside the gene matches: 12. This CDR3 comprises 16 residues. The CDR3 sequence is CASSLAIAGWSDEQYF. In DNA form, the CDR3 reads TGTGCCAGCAGCTTGGCGATAGCGGGGTGGTCGGATGAGCAGTACTTC.

CDR3 in amino acids: CASALTGHAYEQYF. CDR3 nucleotide sequence: TGTGCCAGCGCACTGACAGGGCATGCCTACGAGCAGTACTTC. This chain links TRBV9 with TRBJ2-7; 7 positions match TRBD1. Per germline, CDR1 SGDLS and CDR2 YYNGEE. The V gene end was trimmed by 7 bases and the J gene end by 2 bases; junction bases not matched to a gene: 9. CDR3 length equals 14 residues.

As DNA, the CDR3 is TGTGCCAGCACCCTGGGGGGCCAGGTGGATACGCAGTATTTT. This translates into CASTLGGQVDTQYF. This rearrangement joins TRBV28 to TRBJ2-3; TRBD1 or TRBD2 may be the D gene (6 bases each). The CDR3 runs 14 residues. Trimming removed 7 bases at V and 6 bases at J, with 17 bases between. CDR1 is MDHEN, CDR2 SYDVKM, per germline.

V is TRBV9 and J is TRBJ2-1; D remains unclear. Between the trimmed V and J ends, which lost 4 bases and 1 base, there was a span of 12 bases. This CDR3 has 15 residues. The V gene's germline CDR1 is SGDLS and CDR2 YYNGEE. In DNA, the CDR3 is TGTGCCAGCAGCCCCGAAAGTGGGTCCTACAATGAGCAGTTCTTC. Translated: CASSPESGSYNEQFF.

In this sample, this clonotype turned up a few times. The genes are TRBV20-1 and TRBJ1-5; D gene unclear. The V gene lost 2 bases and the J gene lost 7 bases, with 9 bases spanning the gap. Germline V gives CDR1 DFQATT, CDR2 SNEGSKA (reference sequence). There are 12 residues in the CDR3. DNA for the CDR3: TGCAGTGCTAGAAAAGGGATACAGCCCCAGCATTTT. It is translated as CSARKGIQPQHF.

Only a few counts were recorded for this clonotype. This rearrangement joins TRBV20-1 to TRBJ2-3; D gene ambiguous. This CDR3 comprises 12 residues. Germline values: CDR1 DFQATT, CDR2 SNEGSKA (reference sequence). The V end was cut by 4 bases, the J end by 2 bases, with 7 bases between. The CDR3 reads CSATVTTDTQYF. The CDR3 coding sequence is TGCAGTGCTACCGTTACCACAGATACGCAGTATTTT.

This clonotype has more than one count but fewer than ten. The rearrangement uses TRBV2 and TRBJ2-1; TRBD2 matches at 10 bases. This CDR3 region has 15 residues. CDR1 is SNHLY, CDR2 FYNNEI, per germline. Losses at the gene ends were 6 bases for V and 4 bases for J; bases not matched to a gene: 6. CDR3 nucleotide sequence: TGTGCCAGCAGAGTGGGACTAGCGCCATACAATGAGCAGTTCTTC. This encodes CASRVGLAPYNEQFF.

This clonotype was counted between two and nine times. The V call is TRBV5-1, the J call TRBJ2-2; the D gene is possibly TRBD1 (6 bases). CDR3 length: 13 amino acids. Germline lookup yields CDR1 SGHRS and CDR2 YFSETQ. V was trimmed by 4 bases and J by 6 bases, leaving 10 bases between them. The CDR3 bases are TGCGCCAGCAGCAGGGACATTTCCGGGGAGCTGTTTTTT. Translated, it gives CASSRDISGELFF.

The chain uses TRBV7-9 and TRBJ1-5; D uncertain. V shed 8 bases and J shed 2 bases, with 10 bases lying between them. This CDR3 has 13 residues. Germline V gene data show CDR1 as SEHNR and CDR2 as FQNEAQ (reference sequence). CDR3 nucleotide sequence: TGTGCCAGCGCGAAAACAGGCAATCAGCCCCAGCATTTT. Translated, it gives CASAKTGNQPQHF.

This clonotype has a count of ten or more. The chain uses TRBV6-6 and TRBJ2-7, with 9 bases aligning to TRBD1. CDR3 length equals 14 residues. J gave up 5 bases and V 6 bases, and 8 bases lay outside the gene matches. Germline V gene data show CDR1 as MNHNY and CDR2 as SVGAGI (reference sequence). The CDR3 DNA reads TGTGCCAGCAGCGCCGGGACAGGGTCGCACGAGCAGTACTTC. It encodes CASSAGTGSHEQYF.

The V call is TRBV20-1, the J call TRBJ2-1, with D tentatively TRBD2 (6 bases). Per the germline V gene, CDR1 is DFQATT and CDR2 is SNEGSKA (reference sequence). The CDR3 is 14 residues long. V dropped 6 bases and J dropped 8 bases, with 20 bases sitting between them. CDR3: CSAGGSGRWDEQFF. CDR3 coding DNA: TGCAGTGCGGGCGGTAGCGGTCGATGGGATGAGCAGTTCTTC.

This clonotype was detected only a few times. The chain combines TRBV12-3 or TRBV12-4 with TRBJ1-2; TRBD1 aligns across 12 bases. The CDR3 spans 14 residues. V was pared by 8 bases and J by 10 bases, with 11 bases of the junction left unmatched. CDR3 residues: CASGTGTGGSVYTF. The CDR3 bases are TGTGCCAGCGGAACCGGGACAGGGGGCAGTGTCTACACCTTC.

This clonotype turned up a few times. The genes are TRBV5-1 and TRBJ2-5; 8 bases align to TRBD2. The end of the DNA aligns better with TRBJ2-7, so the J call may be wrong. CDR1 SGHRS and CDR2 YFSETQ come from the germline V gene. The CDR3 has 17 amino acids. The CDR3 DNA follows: TGCGCCAGCAGCTTGCCGGTGGCGGGAGGTGTAGTCGACGAGCAGTACTTC. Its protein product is CASSLPVAGGVVDEQYF.

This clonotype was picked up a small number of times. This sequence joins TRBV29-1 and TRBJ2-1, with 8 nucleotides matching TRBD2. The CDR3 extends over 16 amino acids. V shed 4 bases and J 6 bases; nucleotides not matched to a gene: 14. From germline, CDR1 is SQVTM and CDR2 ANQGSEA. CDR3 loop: CSVVRTSSAAPNEQFF. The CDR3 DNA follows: TGCAGCGTTGTAAGGACTAGCTCCGCCGCCCCCAATGAGCAGTTCTTC.

CDR3 protein: CASSDSDISYEQYF. CDR3 DNA: TGCGCCAGCAGCGATTCGGACATATCCTACGAGCAGTACTTC. V and J are TRBV5-1 and TRBJ2-7; D is perhaps TRBD1 (5 bases). Germline V gene data show CDR1 as SGHRS and CDR2 as YFSETQ. The CDR3 loop spans 14 amino acids. V lost 4 bases, J lost 1 base, and 12 bases lay in between.

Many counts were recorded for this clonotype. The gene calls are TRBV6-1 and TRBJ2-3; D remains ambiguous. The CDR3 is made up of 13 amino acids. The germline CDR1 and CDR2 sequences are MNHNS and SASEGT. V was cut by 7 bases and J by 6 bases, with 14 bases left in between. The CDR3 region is CASIPDGQDTQYF. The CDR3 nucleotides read TGTGCCAGCATTCCGGACGGGCAGGATACGCAGTATTTT.

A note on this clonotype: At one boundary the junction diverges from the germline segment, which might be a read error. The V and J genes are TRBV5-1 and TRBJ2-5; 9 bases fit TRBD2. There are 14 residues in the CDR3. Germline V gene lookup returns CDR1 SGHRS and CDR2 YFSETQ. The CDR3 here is CASSRTSAQEAQYF. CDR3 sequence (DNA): TGCGCCAGCAGCCGGACTAGCGCCCAAGAGGCCCAGTACTTC.

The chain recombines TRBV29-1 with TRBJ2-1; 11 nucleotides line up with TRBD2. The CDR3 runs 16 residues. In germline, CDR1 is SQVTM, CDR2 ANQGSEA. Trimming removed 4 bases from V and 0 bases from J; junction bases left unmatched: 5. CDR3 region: CSVGTSGRHSYNEQFF. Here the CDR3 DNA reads TGCAGCGTTGGGACTAGCGGGCGCCACTCCTACAATGAGCAGTTCTTC.

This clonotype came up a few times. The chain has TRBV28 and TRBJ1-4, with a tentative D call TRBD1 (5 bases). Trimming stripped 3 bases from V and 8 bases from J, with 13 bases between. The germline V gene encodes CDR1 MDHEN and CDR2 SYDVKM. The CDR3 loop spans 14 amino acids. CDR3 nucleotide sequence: TGTGCCAGCAGTTTGGTAGGGGAAGGGGAAAAACTGTTTTTT. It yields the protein CASSLVGEGEKLFF.

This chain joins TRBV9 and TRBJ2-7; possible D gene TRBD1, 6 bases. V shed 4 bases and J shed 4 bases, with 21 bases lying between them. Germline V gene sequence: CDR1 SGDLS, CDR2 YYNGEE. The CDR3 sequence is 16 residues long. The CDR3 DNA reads TGTGCCAGCAGCTTGGGGACGGCTAACAGGGCGTACGAGCAGTACTTC. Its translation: CASSLGTANRAYEQYF.

The CDR3 region is CASRFGRDRDEKLFF. DNA of the CDR3: TGTGCCAGCAGGTTCGGCCGGGACAGGGACGAAAAACTGTTTTTT. The rearrangement joins TRBV12-3 or TRBV12-4 to TRBJ1-4; 9 nucleotides agree with TRBD1. V lost 6 bases and J lost 8; bases outside the gene matches: 10. The CDR3 length is 15 residues.

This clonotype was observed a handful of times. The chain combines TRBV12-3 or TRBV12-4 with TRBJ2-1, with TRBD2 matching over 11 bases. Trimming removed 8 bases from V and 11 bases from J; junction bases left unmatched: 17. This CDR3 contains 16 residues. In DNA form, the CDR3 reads TGTGCCAGCTCTGGGTCCGGGACTAGCGGTTTTGGACAGCAGTTCTTC. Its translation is CASSGSGTSGFGQQFF.

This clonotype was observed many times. The CDR3 reads CAISVRSGSYNEQFF. CDR3 in DNA: TGTGCCATCAGTGTCCGTAGCGGGAGCTACAATGAGCAGTTCTTC. This chain links TRBV10-3 with TRBJ2-1; 9 nucleotides agree with TRBD2. CDR3 length equals 15 residues. V was clipped by 4 bases and J by 3 bases; unmatched bases: 4. In germline, CDR1 is ENHRY, CDR2 SYGVKD.

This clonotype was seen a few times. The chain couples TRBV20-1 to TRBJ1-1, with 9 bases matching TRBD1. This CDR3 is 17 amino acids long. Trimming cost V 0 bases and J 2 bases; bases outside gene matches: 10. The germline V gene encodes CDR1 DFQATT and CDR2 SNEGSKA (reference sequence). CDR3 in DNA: TGCAGTGCTAGAGATGAAAGGACAGGGGTGGGAAACACTGAAGCTTTCTTT. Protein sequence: CSARDERTGVGNTEAFF.

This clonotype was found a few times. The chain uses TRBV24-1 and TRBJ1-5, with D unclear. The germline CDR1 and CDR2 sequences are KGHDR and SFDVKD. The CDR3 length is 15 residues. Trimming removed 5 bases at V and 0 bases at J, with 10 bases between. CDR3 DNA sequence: TGTGCCACCAGTGCGGATCGATATAGCAATCAGCCCCAGCATTTT. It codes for CATSADRYSNQPQHF.